These T cell receptor beta chains were read from a single sample in a study of radiotherapy plus CTLA-4 blockade in lung cancer. Using immunoSEQ multiplex PCR, the repertoire was profiled, and TCRdb retains in-frame clones only, with some absent. Altogether around 90,000 clones are present, under 85% being singletons, with the ten largest covering 14% to 15%. Sequencing used peripheral blood, obtained from a patient treated with radiotherapy plus ipilimumab. These receptors originate from a human donor with non-small cell lung cancer that progressed on radiotherapy plus ipilimumab. Each CDR3 is given with its conserved first and last residue. D genes are given only for firm matches. Where a row states a size, it is once, few, many or the class of an expanded clone; other rows omit it.

>TRBJ1-2|once|TRBV6-5|TRBD1|12
CASMDRENGYTF
TGTGCCAGCATGGACAGGGAGAATGGCTACACCTTC
>TRBJ2-3|NA|TRBV6-5|NA|13
CASRRGNTDTQYF
TGTGCCAGCAGAAGGGGAAACACAGATACGCAGTATTTT
>TRBJ1-6|NA|TRBV6-4|NA|14
CASSDSGGNSPLHF
TGTGCCAGCAGTGACTCGGGGGGGAATTCACCCCTCCACTTT
>TRBJ1-3|NA|TRBV30|NA|15
CAWRAQKTSGNTIYF
TGTGCCTGGAGAGCTCAGAAGACCTCTGGAAACACCATATATTTT
>TRBJ1-6|NA|TRBV11-2|NA|14
CASSLDSFNSPLHF
TGTGCCAGCAGCTTGGACAGCTTTAATTCACCCCTCCACTTT
>TRBJ2-7|few|TRBV7-6|NA|14
CASSLSGYPIEQYF
TGTGCCAGCAGCTTGAGCGGTTATCCTATCGAGCAGTACTTC
>TRBJ1-4|NA|TRBV5-5|TRBD1|15
CASSFARGPNEKLFF
TGTGCCAGCAGCTTCGCCAGGGGGCCTAATGAAAAACTGTTTTTT
>TRBJ2-2|NA|TRBV5-1|TRBD1|18
CASSLLGTGVTDTGELFF
TGCGCCAGCAGCTTGCTGGGGACAGGGGTTACGGACACCGGGGAGCTGTTTTTT
>TRBJ1-5|NA|TRBV7-9|NA|12
CASSLDYQPQHF
TGTGCCAGCAGCTTGGATTATCAGCCCCAGCATTTT
>TRBJ1-2|NA|TRBV6-1|NA|17
CASSEAAASGSNYGYTF
TGTGCCAGCAGTGAAGCAGCTGCGTCAGGAAGCAACTATGGCTACACCTTC
>TRBJ2-7|NA|TRBV5-4|NA|14
CASSSGGSSYEQYF
TGTGCCAGCAGTAGTGGTGGTAGCTCCTACGAGCAGTACTTC
>TRBJ1-3|NA|TRBV30|NA|15
CAWSAGGVVGNTIYF
TGTGCCTGGAGTGCCGGAGGGGTAGTCGGAAACACCATATATTTT
>TRBJ2-7|NA|TRBV19|TRBD1|16
CASSRGGQRGSYEQYF
TGTGCCAGTAGTCGAGGGGGACAGAGGGGCTCCTACGAGCAGTACTTC
>TRBJ1-1|NA|TRBV9|NA|13
CASSVRVASEAFF
TGTGCCAGCAGCGTTCGGGTAGCAAGCGAAGCTTTCTTT
>TRBJ1-1|NA|TRBV5-1|NA|15
CASSPAGSMNTEAFF
TGCGCCAGCAGCCCGGCGGGGTCAATGAACACTGAAGCTTTCTTT